Following are 2 T cell receptor beta chains from one sample sequenced in a study of vaccination effects on CD4 cells after COVID-19. Sequencing followed a ViraFEST assay step that expanded antigen-specific CD4+ T cells with viral peptide pools. Culturing for around ten days preceded CD4+ T cell isolation. SARS-CoV-2 infected the person between March and December 2020, as confirmed by PCR. Only in-frame clones appear in the TCRdb table, and some are missing; sequencing was by immunoSEQ multiplex PCR. The repertoire holds around 50,000 clones, with roughly 77% as singletons. What these receptors recognize is not known. The material sequenced was CD4+ T cells from PBMCs cultured with HIV peptides, taken before COVID-19 vaccination. Subset defined: HIV-1 Nef peptide pool negative control/reference culture. The receptors stem from a human donor who had a prior SARS-CoV-2 infection.

This clone was seen a handful of times. The rearrangement links TRBV2 to TRBJ1-1; weak D call: TRBD1 (5 bases). V was clipped by 7 bases and J by 0 bases, with 15 bases between them. The CDR3 is made up of 15 amino acids. Germline values: CDR1 SNHLY, CDR2 FYNNEI. CDR3 nucleotide sequence: TGTGCCAGCAAAAAGTGGCAGGGTATGAACACTGAAGCTTTCTTT. This sequence encodes CASKKWQGMNTEAFF.

The chain has TRBV5-4 and TRBJ1-6, with 7 nucleotides matching TRBD1. Germline trimming cut 0 bases from V and 9 bases from J; bases unmatched to any gene: 6. The length of the CDR3 is 15 residues. Per germline, CDR1 SGHNT and CDR2 YYREEE (reference sequence). The DNA for the CDR3 is TGTGCCAGCAGCTTGGCGGGCAGGGGGACTTCACCCCTCCACTTT. Its translation is CASSLAGRGTSPLHF.